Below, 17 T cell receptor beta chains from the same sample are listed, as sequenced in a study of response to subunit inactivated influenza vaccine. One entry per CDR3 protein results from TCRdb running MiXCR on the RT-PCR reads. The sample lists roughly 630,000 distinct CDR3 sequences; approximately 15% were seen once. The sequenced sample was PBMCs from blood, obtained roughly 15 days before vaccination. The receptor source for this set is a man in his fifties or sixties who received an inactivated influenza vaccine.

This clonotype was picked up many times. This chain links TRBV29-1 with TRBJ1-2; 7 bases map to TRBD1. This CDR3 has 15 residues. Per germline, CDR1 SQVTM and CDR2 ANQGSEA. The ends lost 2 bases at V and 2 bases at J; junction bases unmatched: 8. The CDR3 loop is CSVERGGRGNYGYTF. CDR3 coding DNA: TGCAGCGTTGAACGGGGGGGCAGGGGGAACTATGGCTACACCTTC. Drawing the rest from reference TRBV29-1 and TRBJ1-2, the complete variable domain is SAVISQKPSRDICQRGTSLTIQCQVDSQVTMMFWYRQQPGQSLTLIATANQGSEATYESGFVIDKFPISRPNLTFSTLTVSNMSPEDSSIYLCSVERGGRGNYGYTFGSGTRLTVV.

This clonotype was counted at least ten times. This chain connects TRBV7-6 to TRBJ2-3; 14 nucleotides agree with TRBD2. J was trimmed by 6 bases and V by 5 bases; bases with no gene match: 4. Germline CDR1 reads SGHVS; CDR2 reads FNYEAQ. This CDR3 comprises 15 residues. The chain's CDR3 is CASSGLAGGPDTQYF. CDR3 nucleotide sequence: TGTGCCAGCAGCGGACTAGCGGGAGGTCCGGATACGCAGTATTTT.

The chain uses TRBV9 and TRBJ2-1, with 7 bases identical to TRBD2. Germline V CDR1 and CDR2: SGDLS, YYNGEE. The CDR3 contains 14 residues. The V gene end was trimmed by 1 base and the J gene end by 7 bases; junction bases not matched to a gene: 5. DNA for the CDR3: TGTGCCAGCAGCGTACTTCCTAGCGGTAATGAGCAGTTCTTC. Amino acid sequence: CASSVLPSGNEQFF.

CDR3 nucleotides: TGCAGTGCTAGCCGGGACAGGGCCTACGAGCAGTACTTC. Residues: CSASRDRAYEQYF. This sequence joins TRBV20-1 and TRBJ2-7; TRBD1 matches at 9 bases. Unmatched junction bases numbered 2, after V lost 3 bases and J lost 2 bases. Germline assignment: CDR1 DFQATT and CDR2 SNEGSKA (reference sequence). This CDR3 comprises 13 residues.

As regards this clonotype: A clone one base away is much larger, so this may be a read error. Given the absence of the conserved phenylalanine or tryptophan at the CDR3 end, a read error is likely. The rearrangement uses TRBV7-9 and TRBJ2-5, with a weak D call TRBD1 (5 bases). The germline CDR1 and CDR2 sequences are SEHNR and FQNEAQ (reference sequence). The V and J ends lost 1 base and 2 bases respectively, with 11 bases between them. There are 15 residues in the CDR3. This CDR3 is CASSLDRQIQETQYL. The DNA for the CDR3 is TGTGCCAGCAGCTTAGATCGACAGATTCAAGAGACCCAGTACCTC.

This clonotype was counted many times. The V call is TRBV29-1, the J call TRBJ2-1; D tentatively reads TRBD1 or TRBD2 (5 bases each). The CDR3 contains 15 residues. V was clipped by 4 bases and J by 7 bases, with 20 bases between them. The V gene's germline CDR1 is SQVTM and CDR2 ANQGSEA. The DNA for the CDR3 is TGCAGCGTTGCTCGGGGCTTTCAAACAACGAATGAGCAGTTCTTC. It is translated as CSVARGFQTTNEQFF.

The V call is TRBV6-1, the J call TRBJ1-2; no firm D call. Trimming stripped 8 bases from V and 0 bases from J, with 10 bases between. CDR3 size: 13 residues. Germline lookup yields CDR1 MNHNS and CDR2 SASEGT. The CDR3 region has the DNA TGTGCCAGCGTCCCCGTAGCTAACTATGGCTACACCTTC. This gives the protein CASVPVANYGYTF.

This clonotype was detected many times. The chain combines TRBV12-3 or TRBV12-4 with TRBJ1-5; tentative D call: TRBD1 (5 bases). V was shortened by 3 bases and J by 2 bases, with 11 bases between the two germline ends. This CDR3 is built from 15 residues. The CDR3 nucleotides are TGTGCCAGCAGTTTTAGGGGATCGGGCAATCAGCCCCAGCATTTT. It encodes CASSFRGSGNQPQHF.

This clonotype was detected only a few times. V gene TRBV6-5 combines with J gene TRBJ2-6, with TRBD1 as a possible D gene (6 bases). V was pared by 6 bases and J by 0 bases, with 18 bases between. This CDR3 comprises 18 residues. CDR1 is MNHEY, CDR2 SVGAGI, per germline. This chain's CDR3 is CASSILPGQNSGANVLTF. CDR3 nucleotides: TGTGCCAGCAGCATACTCCCGGGACAAAACTCTGGGGCCAACGTCCTGACTTTC.

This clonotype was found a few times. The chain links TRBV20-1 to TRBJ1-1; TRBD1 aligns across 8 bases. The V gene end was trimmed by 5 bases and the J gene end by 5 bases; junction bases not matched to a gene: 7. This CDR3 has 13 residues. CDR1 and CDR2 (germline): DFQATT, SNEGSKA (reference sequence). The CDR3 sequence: CSAPGQGETEAFF. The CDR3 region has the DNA TGCAGTGCTCCCGGACAGGGTGAAACTGAAGCTTTCTTT.

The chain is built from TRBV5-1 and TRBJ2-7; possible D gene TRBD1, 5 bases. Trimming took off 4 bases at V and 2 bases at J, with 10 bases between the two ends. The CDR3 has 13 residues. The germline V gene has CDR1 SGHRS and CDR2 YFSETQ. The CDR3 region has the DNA TGCGCCAGCAGCAGATCGACAGCCTACGAGCAGTACTTC. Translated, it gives CASSRSTAYEQYF.

The CDR3 region is CASRKVQGRETQYF. For the CDR3, the DNA is TGTGCCAGCAGAAAAGTACAGGGTAGGGAGACCCAGTACTTC. The V gene is TRBV6-2 or TRBV6-3, the J gene TRBJ2-5, with D possibly matching TRBD1 (6 bases). Trimming removed 6 bases from V and 5 bases from J, with 16 bases in between. The CDR3 totals 14 residues. The germline V gene has CDR1 MNHEY and CDR2 SVGEGT.

The CDR3 region has the DNA TGTGCCAGCAGTCCGGACGTTGGGGCTGGCGAGCAGTTCTTC. Its protein product is CASSPDVGAGEQFF. V usage is TRBV6-1 and J usage is TRBJ2-1, with D tentatively TRBD1 (5 bases). Germline loops: CDR1 MNHNS, CDR2 SASEGT. Deletions cut 5 bases from V and 10 bases from J, with 18 bases between. The CDR3 has 14 residues.

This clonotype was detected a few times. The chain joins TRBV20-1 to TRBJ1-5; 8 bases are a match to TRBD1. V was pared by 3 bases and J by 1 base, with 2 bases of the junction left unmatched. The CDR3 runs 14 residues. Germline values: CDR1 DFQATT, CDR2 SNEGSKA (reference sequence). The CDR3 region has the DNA TGCAGTGCTAGGCGGACAGGGAGCAATCAGCCCCAGCATTTT. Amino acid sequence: CSARRTGSNQPQHF.

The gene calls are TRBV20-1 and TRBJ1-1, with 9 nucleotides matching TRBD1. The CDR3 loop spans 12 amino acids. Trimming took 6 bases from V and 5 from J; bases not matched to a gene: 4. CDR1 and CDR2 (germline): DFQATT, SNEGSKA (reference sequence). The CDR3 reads CSASDRGTEAFF. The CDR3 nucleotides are TGCAGTGCGTCGGACAGGGGTACTGAAGCTTTCTTT.

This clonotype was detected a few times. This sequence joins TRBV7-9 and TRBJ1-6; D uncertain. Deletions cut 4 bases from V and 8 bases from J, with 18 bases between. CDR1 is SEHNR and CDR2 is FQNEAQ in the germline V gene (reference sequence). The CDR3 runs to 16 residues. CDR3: CASSSTSSLVDSPLHF. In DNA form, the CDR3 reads TGTGCCAGCAGCTCAACCTCATCGTTGGTCGATTCACCCCTCCACTTT.

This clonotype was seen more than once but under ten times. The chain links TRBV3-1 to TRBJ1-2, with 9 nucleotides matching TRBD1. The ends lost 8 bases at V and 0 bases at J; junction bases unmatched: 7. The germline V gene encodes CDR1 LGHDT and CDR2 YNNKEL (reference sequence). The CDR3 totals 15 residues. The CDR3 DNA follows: TGTGCCAGCGCCTGGACAGGGGCGACTAACTATGGCTACACCTTC. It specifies CASAWTGATNYGYTF. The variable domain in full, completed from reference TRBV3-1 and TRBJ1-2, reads DTAVSQTPKYLVTQMGNDKSIKCEQNLGHDTMYWYKQDSKKFLKIMFSYNNKELIINETVPNRFSPKSPDKAHLNLHINSLELGDSAVYFCASAWTGATNYGYTFGSGTRLTVV.